Following are 13 T cell receptor beta chains from one sample sequenced in a study of metastatic and nonmetastatic thyroid tumors. No treatment of any kind had been given to any patient before thyroid surgery. TCRdb recomputed clones from the PCR reads via MiXCR. The sample has about 69,000 clones, 13% to 15% seen once; the top ten hold more than 6.5%. Material: blood. The source is a male donor with papillary thyroid cancer or a benign thyroid nodule (not recorded which). Some clones in this sample may be carry-over from other donors' samples.

Regarding this clone: Because it lacks the conserved phenylalanine or tryptophan at the end, this CDR3 is likely a read error. The chain links TRBV6-1 to TRBJ2-1; 9 bases are a match to TRBD2. The germline gives CDR1 MNHNS, CDR2 SASEGT. The CDR3 spans 14 residues. With V trimmed by 5 bases and J by 9 bases, 8 bases remained unmatched. The CDR3 protein is CASSLSGSAGEQFL. Written as DNA, the CDR3 is TGTGCCAGCAGTCTTAGCGGGAGTGCAGGTGAGCAGTTCCTC.

This clone has a count of ten or more. The chain joins TRBV4-3 to TRBJ2-7; TRBD1 might be the D (5 bases). Germline CDR1 is LGHNA and CDR2 is YSLEER. The CDR3 runs to 15 residues. The germline V and J ends were trimmed by 1 base and 3 bases, with 13 bases remaining between them. The CDR3 loop is CASSQGPDTNYEQYF. The CDR3 coding sequence is TGCGCCAGCAGCCAAGGTCCGGACACCAACTACGAGCAGTACTTC.

The table lists this clone with a few counts. V and J are TRBV12-3 or TRBV12-4 and TRBJ1-5; 9 nucleotides align to TRBD1. Trimming removed 6 bases from V and 4 bases from J; junction bases left unmatched: 7. CDR3 size: 15 residues. The CDR3 coding sequence is TGTGCCAGCAGCACGACCGGGACAGGGAATCAGCCCCAGCATTTT. This encodes CASSTTGTGNQPQHF.

With respect to this clone: This sequence may be a read error, since a much larger clone differs from it by one base. V and J are TRBV9 and TRBJ1-2, with D perhaps matching TRBD1 (5 bases). Germline V CDR1 and CDR2: SGDLS, YYNGEE. V lost 4 bases and J 2 bases, leaving 9 bases between the germline ends. This CDR3 has 13 amino acids. This CDR3 reads CASSRYRNYGYTF. The DNA of the CDR3 is TGTGCCAGCAGCCGATACAGGAACTATGGCTACACCTTC.

This chain joins TRBV11-2 and TRBJ2-7; D is possibly TRBD1 (5 bases). This CDR3 has 16 amino acids. With 1 base removed from V and 3 bases from J, the gap between germline ends came to 16 bases. Germline assignment: CDR1 SGHAT and CDR2 FQNNGV. The CDR3 reads CASSLVGHGAIYEQYF. Written as DNA, the CDR3 is TGTGCCAGCAGCTTAGTCGGCCATGGGGCAATCTACGAGCAGTACTTC.

This clone has at least ten counts. J is TRBJ2-3 and V is TRBV6-1, with D unresolved. Looked up from germline, CDR1 is MNHNS and CDR2 is SASEGT. The CDR3 spans 13 residues. Deletions cut 1 base from V and 11 bases from J, with 13 bases between. The CDR3 region is CASSEDEVSGQYF. In nucleotides, the CDR3 is TGTGCCAGCAGTGAAGACGAAGTGTCAGGGCAGTATTTT.

This clone appeared a few times. This clone may be a read error of a much larger clone one base away. V gene TRBV28 combines with J gene TRBJ2-2; 11 nucleotides agree with TRBD2. The CDR3 is 18 amino acids. Trimming cost V 7 bases and J 1 base; bases outside gene matches: 11. In germline, CDR1 is MDHEN, CDR2 SYDVKM. The CDR3 region is CASILPGLAEMNTGELFF. The CDR3 nucleotides are TGTGCCAGCATCCTCCCGGGACTAGCGGAGATGAACACCGGGGAGCTGTTTTTT.

This clone was recorded at least ten times. This chain uses TRBV4-1 with TRBJ1-5; a possible D gene is TRBD1 (5 bases). Germline V lookup: CDR1 MGHRA, CDR2 YSYEKL. The CDR3 extends over 15 amino acids. Trimming took 6 bases from V and 0 from J, leaving 12 bases between them. The CDR3 region has the DNA TGCGCCAGCAGTCGACAGAGATATAGCAATCAGCCCCAGCATTTT. This sequence encodes CASSRQRYSNQPQHF.

This clone was detected a few times. The chain has TRBV18 and TRBJ2-3; TRBD1 matches at 10 bases. This CDR3 region has 15 residues. With V trimmed by 3 bases and J by 3 bases, 3 bases remained unmatched. CDR1 is KGHSH, CDR2 LQKENI, per germline. Here the CDR3 DNA reads TGTGCCAGCTCACCGGGACAGGGGAGGACAGATACGCAGTATTTT. This encodes CASSPGQGRTDTQYF.

This clone was recorded many times. This rearrangement joins TRBV6-5 to TRBJ1-1, with TRBD1 matching 9 bases. Trimming at V came to 0 bases and at J to 7 bases, leaving 3 bases not matched to a gene. Germline assignment: CDR1 MNHEY and CDR2 SVGAGI. The CDR3 sequence is 14 residues long. CDR3 loop: CASSYSDRGGEAFF. CDR3 bases: TGTGCCAGCAGTTACTCGGACAGGGGCGGTGAAGCTTTCTTT.

This clone was counted many times. The V gene is TRBV27, the J gene TRBJ2-2; D remains unclear. The CDR3 is 13 residues long. The V end lost 4 bases, the J end lost 1 base, and 4 bases lay between the germline ends. Germline CDR1 reads MNHEY; CDR2 reads SMNVEV (reference sequence). Written as DNA, the CDR3 is TGTGCCAGCAGTTCTTGGAACACCGGGGAGCTGTTTTTT. Translating it yields CASSSWNTGELFF.

Many counts were recorded for this clone. This chain links TRBV25-1 with TRBJ1-1, with 10 bases fitting TRBD1. The CDR3 covers 14 residues. The germline V gene encodes CDR1 MGHDK and CDR2 SYGVNS. J was trimmed by 11 bases and V by 2 bases; bases with no gene match: 8. The CDR3 sequence is CASSEIGQGVLAFF. The CDR3 DNA follows: TGTGCCAGCAGTGAAATTGGACAGGGGGTGCTGGCTTTCTTT.

In this sample, this clone turned up a few times. This chain connects TRBV12-3 or TRBV12-4 to TRBJ2-5; possible D gene TRBD2, 5 bases. V lost 6 bases to trimming and J lost 5 bases, with 16 bases between them. The length of the CDR3 is 14 residues. The CDR3 region is CASSPGNELETQYF. The CDR3, as DNA: TGTGCCAGCAGCCCGGGAAACGAACTGGAGACCCAGTACTTC.